This TCR beta chain came from a study of blood T cell repertoires in COVID-19 (dated by TCRdb to the early 2020s). Background on the whole study: Samples covering the acute and convalescent phases of COVID-19 were provided by collaborators in the United States, Italy and Spain. Where HLA class I and class II types were available, the types were taken from metadata supplied by the sample provider, not from assay-based typing. The material from the prospective study consisted of cDNA or gDNA derived from T cells, B-cell-depleted T cells, or PBMCs. Subjects who had been exposed to COVID-19, were actively infected with it, or had recovered from it provided the deeply sampled blood TCRbeta repertoires that made up the dataset. Nearly every sample came with metadata listing a de-identified subject ID, COVID-19 status, age in years and sex. The repertoires were released in a freely available public database intended as a resource for research on the immune response to SARS-CoV-2. The samples were drawn from two sources: the first 160 participants of the ongoing ImmuneRACE study, and 950 to 1,500 subjects contributed by 6 global collaborators. Summary of the overall study and its limitations: Clinical and demographic metadata were provided uncurated, with the amount varying by source and participant.

Each collaborating institution followed its own protocols to collect whole blood in K2EDTA tubes. For TCRbeta analysis, collaborator samples were shipped as frozen whole blood, as isolated PBMCs, or as DNA extracted from either sample type. TCRbeta CDR3 regions were amplified from genomic DNA by means of the immunoSEQ Assay, a bias-controlled multiplex PCR. As for the original processing: The number of nucleated cells in each sample was estimated from the amplification of reference gene primers within the assay. To quantify the absolute abundance of each unique TCRbeta CDR3 rearrangement, sequence reads were collapsed and filtered. For each sample, productive Simpson clonality was calculated as the square root of Simpson's diversity index across productive rearrangements. TCRdb holds this immuneACCESS table with in-frame rearrangements only. Some clones are missing; in checked studies, unresolved V genes explain under half, and the rest has no known cause. That table furnishes V, J and clone size, whereas the DNA furnished D and trimming. The sample has about 89,000 clones on record, roughly 80% of them singletons. Of the sample, approximately 21% falls within the top ten clones.

About this clone: Its specific antigen is unknown. The sample holds no much larger clone one base away, and base qualities are not on file.

The CDR3 runs 12 residues from the cysteine to the phenylalanine. CDR3 DNA is the only sequence kept; it has 36 bases, read in frame from the first base. Via the germline V gene (reference sequence), CDR1 is LNHNV and CDR2 YYDKDF. Trimming at the junction amounts to 3 bases on V and 10 bases on J, and the germline ends lie 12 bases apart. The specimen sequenced was peripheral blood. This receptor was obtained from a woman aged 80 or over with acute or convalescent COVID-19. Recombination linked TRBV15 to TRBJ1-1; D gene: possibly TRBD1, on 5 matching bases. The nucleotide sequence reads TGTGCCACCAGCAGGGCGGGGGGTGTAGCTTTCTTT. The encoded protein is CATSRAGGVAFF.